This TCR beta chain is drawn from a study of type 1 regulatory T cells. Overall study context: T-allo10 is a Tr1-enriched, alloantigen-specific CD4 T cell product made in vitro.

TCRdb fed the reads into MiXCR, producing one record per CDR3 protein. This sample has 88,000 or so distinct CDR3 sequences, with 31% found just once. CDR1 SGHNT and CDR2 YYREEE come from the germline V gene (reference sequence). The CDR3 runs 11 residues. Notes on this clonotype: A junction boundary mismatches the germline segment, possibly from a read error.

The chain has TRBV5-4 and TRBJ1-1; D ambiguous. This TCR came from a human donor in good health. Source material: CD4+ T cells, either the whole sample or a sorted fraction (not recorded which). CDR3 bases: TGTGTCAGCAGCTCCGCCACTGAAGCTTTCTTT. Encoded protein: CVSSSATEAFF.